The subject of this entry is one T cell receptor (beta chain). This CDR3 is 15 amino acids long. Trimming shortened V by 0 bases and J by 0 bases, and 9 bases separated the two germline ends. Germline-derived CDR1 and CDR2 are SGHTA and FQGNSA. This specimen comes from a study of T cell repertoires in breast cancer. Blocking oligonucleotides added to a second nested PCR suppressed unpaired genes. TCRdb called the emulsion pairing reads again in MiXCR, with one record for every CDR3 protein. The table lists tens of thousands of distinct CDR3 sequences, about 48% of them singletons. An expanded emulsion RT-PCR with primers for all TCR V genes paired CD8+ T cell chains.

The J gene is TRBJ2-7, the V gene TRBV7-2; D might be TRBD2 (5 bases). The sample taken for sequencing was CD8+ T cells. This sequence was found in a pool of human donors with breast cancer or a healthy control (not recorded which). CDR3 sequence reads: CASSLAVGSSYEQYF. CDR3 nucleotides: TGTGCCAGCAGCTTAGCCGTGGGGAGCTCCTACGAGCAGTACTTC.